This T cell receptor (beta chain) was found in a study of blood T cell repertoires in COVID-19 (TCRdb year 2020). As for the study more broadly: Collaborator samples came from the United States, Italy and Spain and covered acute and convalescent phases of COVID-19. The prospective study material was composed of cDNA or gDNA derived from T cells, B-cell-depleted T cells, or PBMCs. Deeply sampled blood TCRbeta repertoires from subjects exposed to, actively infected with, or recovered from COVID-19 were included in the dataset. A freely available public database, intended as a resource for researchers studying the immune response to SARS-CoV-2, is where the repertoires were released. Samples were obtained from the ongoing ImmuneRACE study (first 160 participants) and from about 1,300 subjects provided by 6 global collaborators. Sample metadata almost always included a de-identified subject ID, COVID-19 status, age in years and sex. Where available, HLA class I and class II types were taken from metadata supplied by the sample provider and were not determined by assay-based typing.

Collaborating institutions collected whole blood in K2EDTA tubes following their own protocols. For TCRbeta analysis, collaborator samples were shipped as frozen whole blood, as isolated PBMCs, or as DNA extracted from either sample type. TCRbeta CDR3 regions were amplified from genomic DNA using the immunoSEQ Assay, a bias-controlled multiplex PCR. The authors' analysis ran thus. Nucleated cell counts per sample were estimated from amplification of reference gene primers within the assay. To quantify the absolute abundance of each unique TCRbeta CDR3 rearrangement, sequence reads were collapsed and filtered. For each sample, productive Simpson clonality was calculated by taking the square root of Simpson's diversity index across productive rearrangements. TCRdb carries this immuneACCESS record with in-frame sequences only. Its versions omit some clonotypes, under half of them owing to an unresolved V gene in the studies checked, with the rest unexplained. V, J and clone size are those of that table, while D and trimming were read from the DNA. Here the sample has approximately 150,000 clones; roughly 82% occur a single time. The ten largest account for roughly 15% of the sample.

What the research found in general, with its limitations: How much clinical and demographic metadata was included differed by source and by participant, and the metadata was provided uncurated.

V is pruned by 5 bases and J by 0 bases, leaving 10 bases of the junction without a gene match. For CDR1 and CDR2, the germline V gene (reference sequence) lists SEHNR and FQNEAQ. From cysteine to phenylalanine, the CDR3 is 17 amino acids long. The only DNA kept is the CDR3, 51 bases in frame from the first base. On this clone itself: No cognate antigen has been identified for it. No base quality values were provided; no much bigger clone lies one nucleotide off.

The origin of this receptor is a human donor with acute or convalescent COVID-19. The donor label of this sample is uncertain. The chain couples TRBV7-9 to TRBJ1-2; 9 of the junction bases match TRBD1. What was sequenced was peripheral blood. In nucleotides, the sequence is TGTGCCAGCAGCCCTCAGGACAGGGGCGGAGCTAACTATGGCTACACCTTC. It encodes CASSPQDRGGANYGYTF.